Below, 30 T cell receptor beta chains from the same sample are listed, as sequenced in a study of T cells in Graves' hyperthyroidism and ophthalmopathy. The TCR beta CDR3 regions underwent amplification using RNA transcripts as the source. HTBI primers were the set used in a first-round RT-PCR of the TCR CDR3. TCRdb passed the multiplex PCR reads through MiXCR, listing each CDR3 protein once. The sample carries about 600,000 distinct CDR3 sequences, more than 15% recorded once. Sequenced input: blood. The receptors were sampled from a woman between 40 and 55 years old with Graves' ophthalmopathy.

This clonotype was counted at least ten times. The chain joins TRBV11-3 to TRBJ1-4; D unclear. Germline V gives CDR1 SGHNT, CDR2 YENEEA. The CDR3 extends over 12 amino acids. Trimming shortened V by 8 bases and J by 0 bases, and 4 bases separated the two germline ends. The CDR3 DNA reads as TGTGCCAGCCCCTCAACTAATGAAAAACTGTTTTTT. Translation: CASPSTNEKLFF.

This clonotype has just a few counts. The chain combines TRBV5-1 with TRBJ2-1; 7 bases are shared with TRBD2. The CDR3 has 14 amino acids. Germline CDR1 SGHRS, CDR2 YFSETQ. V shed 9 bases and J 3 bases; nucleotides not matched to a gene: 9. CDR3 amino acids: CATQRGDRYNEQFF. CDR3 DNA: TGCGCCACCCAACGGGGGGATCGCTACAATGAGCAGTTCTTC. Drawing the rest from reference TRBV5-1 and TRBJ2-1, the complete variable domain is KAGVTQTPRYLIKTRGQQVTLSCSPISGHRSVSWYQQTPGQGLQFLFEYFSETQRNKGNFPGRFSGRQFSNSRSEMNVSTLELGDSALYLCATQRGDRYNEQFFGPGTRLTVL.

The chain links TRBV20-1 to TRBJ2-7, with TRBD1 as a possible D gene (7 bases). The CDR3 covers 15 residues. Looked up from germline, CDR1 is DFQATT and CDR2 is SNEGSKA (reference sequence). Trimming stripped 2 bases from V and 4 bases from J, with 18 bases between. CDR3 nucleotide sequence: TGCAGTGCTAGACTCCCAGGGGGGAGCCGGTACGAGCAGTACTTC. Protein: CSARLPGGSRYEQYF.

The chain has TRBV9 and TRBJ2-1; 10 nucleotides match TRBD1. With V trimmed by 3 bases and J by 10 bases, 4 bases remained unmatched. The CDR3 totals 13 residues. CDR1 SGDLS and CDR2 YYNGEE come from the germline V gene. CDR3 in amino acids: CASSAGTGDEQFF. In DNA form, the CDR3 reads TGTGCCAGCAGCGCCGGGACAGGGGACGAGCAGTTCTTC.

In this sample, this clonotype turned up many times. The chain links TRBV20-1 to TRBJ2-1; a possible D gene is TRBD2 (6 bases). Germline V gene lookup returns CDR1 DFQATT and CDR2 SNEGSKA (reference sequence). The CDR3 extends over 15 amino acids. V was shortened by 1 base and J by 6 bases, with 16 bases between the two germline ends. In DNA, the CDR3 is TGCAGTGCTAGAGCGGCTAGCGCATTCGGCAATGAGCAGTTCTTC. Its protein is CSARAASAFGNEQFF.

There are many counts of this clonotype. This chain links TRBV7-8 with TRBJ1-1; D remains unclear. V gave up 1 base and J gave up 5 bases, with 8 bases separating them. There are 13 residues in the CDR3. Germline V lookup: CDR1 SGHVS, CDR2 FQNEAQ. The CDR3 is CASSLVRLTEAFF. The CDR3 nucleotides read TGTGCCAGCAGCTTAGTACGCCTAACTGAAGCTTTCTTT.

This clonotype was recorded many times. The rearrangement joins TRBV27 to TRBJ1-1, with a possible D match to TRBD1 (5 bases). This CDR3 spans 14 amino acids. Germline CDR1 and CDR2: MNHEY and SMNVEV (reference sequence). V lost 7 bases and J lost 2, with 14 bases in between. The CDR3 DNA sequence: TGTGCCAGCACCCCTGGGGGAAGAAACACTGAAGCTTTCTTT. It encodes CASTPGGRNTEAFF.

This clonotype was observed at least ten times. This chain links TRBV12-3 or TRBV12-4 with TRBJ2-1; D gene uncertain. The V end lost 3 bases, the J end lost 6 bases, and 15 bases lay between the germline ends. CDR3 length equals 15 residues. The CDR3 sequence is CASSFRSDAINEQFF. For the CDR3, the DNA is TGTGCCAGCAGTTTCCGCTCTGACGCGATCAATGAGCAGTTCTTC.

This clonotype was observed many times. This chain connects TRBV18 to TRBJ2-1; 11 positions agree with TRBD2. Germline trimming cut 0 bases from V and 2 bases from J; bases unmatched to any gene: 3. The CDR3 is 17 residues long. The germline V gene encodes CDR1 KGHSH and CDR2 LQKENI. The CDR3 nucleotides read TGTGCCAGCTCACCACCAGGTAGCGGGAGGGCCTACAATGAGCAGTTCTTC. Its translation is CASSPPGSGRAYNEQFF.

This clonotype has at least ten counts. The chain links TRBV2 to TRBJ1-2; 9 bases are shared with TRBD1. CDR1 SNHLY and CDR2 FYNNEI come from the germline V gene. The ends lost 6 bases at V and 9 bases at J; junction bases unmatched: 14. The CDR3 covers 15 residues. The CDR3 coding sequence is TGTGCCAGCAGGGCGGGACAGGGTAAAGTAGCGAGCTACACCTTC. Protein sequence: CASRAGQGKVASYTF. The whole variable domain, remainder taken from reference TRBV2 and TRBJ1-2, is EPEVTQTPSHQVTQMGQEVILRCVPISNHLYFYWYRQILGQKVEFLVSFYNNEISEKSEIFDDQFSVERPDGSNFTLKIRSTKLEDSAMYFCASRAGQGKVASYTFGSGTRLTVV.

This clonotype was seen only a few times. CDR3 sequence reads: CASSRLGQQHYEQYF. The CDR3 DNA reads as TGTGCCAGCAGTCGCCTGGGACAGCAGCACTACGAGCAGTACTTC. The chain uses TRBV6-1 and TRBJ2-7; 7 bases align to TRBD1. Per germline, CDR1 MNHNS and CDR2 SASEGT. The CDR3 runs 15 residues. J was trimmed by 3 bases and V by 5 bases; bases with no gene match: 10.

This clonotype showed up many times. This chain connects TRBV5-8 to TRBJ2-5, with TRBD2 identical over 10 bases. CDR3 length equals 16 residues. Losses at the gene ends were 3 bases for V and 5 bases for J; bases not matched to a gene: 10. The V gene's germline CDR1 is SGHTS and CDR2 YDEGEE. CDR3 protein: CASSWTSGRPWETQYF. The CDR3 DNA reads TGTGCCAGCAGCTGGACTAGCGGAAGACCATGGGAGACCCAGTACTTC.

This clonotype showed up many times. The chain combines TRBV28 with TRBJ2-7; D remains ambiguous. CDR3 length: 13 amino acids. Trimming removed 6 bases at V and 2 bases at J, with 11 bases between. Germline CDR1 MDHEN, CDR2 SYDVKM. In DNA form, the CDR3 reads TGTGCCAGCAGCCGGGTGACCCCCTACGAGCAGTACTTC. Protein: CASSRVTPYEQYF.

This clonotype has only a few counts. The V call is TRBV29-1, the J call TRBJ1-4; no clear D. V was cut by 4 bases and J by 6 bases, with 12 bases left in between. This CDR3 contains 13 residues. CDR1 is SQVTM, CDR2 ANQGSEA, per germline. The CDR3 reads CSVVVLGYEKLFF. The CDR3 DNA reads TGCAGCGTTGTGGTTCTGGGTTATGAAAAACTGTTTTTT.

Ten or more counts support this clonotype. This chain uses TRBV2 with TRBJ1-2, with D unresolved. The germline CDR1 and CDR2 sequences are SNHLY and FYNNEI. Deletions cut 5 bases from V and 7 bases from J, with 14 bases between. The CDR3 sequence is 13 residues long. The CDR3 coding sequence is TGTGCCAGCAGTCCGGACCTGAAGATTGGCTACACCTTC. Translated: CASSPDLKIGYTF.

This clonotype was seen repeatedly, ten times or more. The rearrangement joins TRBV11-2 to TRBJ1-2, with no clear D. Germline V gives CDR1 SGHAT, CDR2 FQNNGV. The CDR3 has 12 amino acids. Between the trimmed V and J ends, which lost 1 base and 2 bases, there was a span of 2 bases. Here the CDR3 DNA reads TGTGCCAGCAGCTTAGTGAACTATGGCTACACCTTC. Translating gives CASSLVNYGYTF.

This clonotype occurred a few times. The chain recombines TRBV9 with TRBJ1-3; D is uncertain. Germline lookup yields CDR1 SGDLS and CDR2 YYNGEE. The CDR3 loop spans 13 amino acids. Trimming took off 1 base at V and 3 bases at J, with 5 bases between the two ends. The CDR3 DNA sequence: TGTGCCAGCAGCGTAAACGATGGAAACACCATATATTTT. Its protein product is CASSVNDGNTIYF. Full variable domain (remainder filled in from reference TRBV9 and TRBJ1-3): DSGVTQTPKHLITATGQRVTLRCSPRSGDLSVYWYQQSLDQGLQFLIQYYNGEERAKGNILERFSAQQFPDLHSELNLSSLELGDSALYFCASSVNDGNTIYFGEGSWLTVV.

V and J are TRBV19 and TRBJ2-1; tentative D call: TRBD1 (6 bases). Germline CDR1 and CDR2: LNHDA and SQIVND (reference sequence). The CDR3 length is 18 residues. The germline V and J ends were trimmed by 1 base and 0 bases, with 16 bases remaining between them. The CDR3 region has the DNA TGTGCCAGTAGTATAGGATTGGGCAGGGGTATCTCCTACAATGAGCAGTTCTTC. Translation: CASSIGLGRGISYNEQFF. Complete variable domain (other parts from reference TRBV19 and TRBJ2-1): DGGITQSPKYLFRKEGQNVTLSCEQNLNHDAMYWYRQDPGQGLRLIYYSQIVNDFQKGDIAEGYSVSREKKESFPLTVTSAQKNPTAFYLCASSIGLGRGISYNEQFFGPGTRLTVL.

This clonotype was detected ten times or more. V is TRBV6-1 and J is TRBJ2-7; D is possibly TRBD2 (6 bases). The V and J ends lost 4 bases and 0 bases respectively, with 13 bases between them. Germline CDR1 reads MNHNS; CDR2 reads SASEGT. This CDR3 is 15 amino acids long. The CDR3 DNA sequence: TGTGCCAGCAGTGCTGTTAGCGGAGCCTCCTACGAGCAGTACTTC. As protein: CASSAVSGASYEQYF.

The table lists this clonotype with a few counts. The V gene is TRBV18, the J gene TRBJ1-2; 7 nucleotides align to TRBD1. The CDR3 covers 14 residues. Germline CDR1 and CDR2: KGHSH and LQKENI. V trimming: 3 bases; J trimming: 6 bases; junction bases outside the gene matches: 7. The CDR3 here is CASSPETGRDGYTF. In nucleotides, the CDR3 is TGTGCCAGCTCACCTGAGACAGGGAGGGATGGCTACACCTTC.

Notes on this clonotype: A single base separates this from a much larger clone, so it may be a read error. This chain connects TRBV30 to TRBJ2-1; 8 bases map to TRBD2. The CDR3 totals 12 residues. CDR1 and CDR2 (germline): GTSNPN, SVGIG (reference sequence). CDR3 sequence reads: CAVAGRKSEQLF. For the CDR3, the DNA is TGTGCGGTAGCGGGGAGGAAGAGTGAGCAGCTCTTC.

This clonotype was seen a handful of times. The chain links TRBV6-1 to TRBJ2-3; 8 bases are a match to TRBD2. V was clipped by 3 bases and J by 0 bases; unmatched bases: 5. The CDR3 spans 16 residues. Per the germline V gene, CDR1 is MNHNS and CDR2 is SASEGT. CDR3 DNA: TGTGCCAGCAGTGATCTGAGCGGGGGTAGCACAGATACGCAGTATTTT. Residues: CASSDLSGGSTDTQYF.

The chain couples TRBV29-1 to TRBJ2-3, with 11 bases matching TRBD2. After removal of 4 bases from V and 3 bases from J, the junction contained 9 bases not matched to a gene. CDR1 SQVTM and CDR2 ANQGSEA come from the germline V gene. This CDR3 region has 16 residues. CDR3 DNA sequence: TGCAGCGTTGGTGAGACTAGCGGGGTGGTGACAGATACGCAGTATTTT. It yields the protein CSVGETSGVVTDTQYF.

This clonotype appeared many times. The chain recombines TRBV20-1 with TRBJ2-2, with 7 bases identical to TRBD2. CDR3 length equals 14 residues. The trim removed 4 bases at V and 6 bases at J, leaving 8 bases unmatched. The V gene's germline CDR1 is DFQATT and CDR2 SNEGSKA (reference sequence). The CDR3 DNA reads TGCAGTGCTAAAGGACTAGTTAGTTCCGGGGAGCTGTTTTTT. Residues: CSAKGLVSSGELFF.

This clonotype was seen many times. The chain couples TRBV5-1 to TRBJ2-1, with 7 bases that match TRBD2. Germline V gene lookup returns CDR1 SGHRS and CDR2 YFSETQ. The junction had 7 bases not matched to a gene; V was cut back by 0 bases and J by 10 bases. The CDR3 length is 14 residues. The DNA for the CDR3 is TGCGCCAGCAGCTTGGCCTCGCCGACTAGCGAGCAGTTCTTC. Translated, it gives CASSLASPTSEQFF. Variable domain in full (rest from reference TRBV5-1 and TRBJ2-1): KAGVTQTPRYLIKTRGQQVTLSCSPISGHRSVSWYQQTPGQGLQFLFEYFSETQRNKGNFPGRFSGRQFSNSRSEMNVSTLELGDSALYLCASSLASPTSEQFFGPGTRLTVL.

V is TRBV2 and J is TRBJ2-3, with TRBD2 identical over 8 bases. Germline CDR1 is SNHLY and CDR2 is FYNNEI. This CDR3 is built from 18 residues. V gave up 3 bases and J gave up 0 bases; unmatched junction bases: 11. CDR3 region: CASSDPSGSGVSTDTQYF. The CDR3 bases are TGTGCCAGCAGTGACCCTTCGGGTAGCGGGGTCAGCACAGATACGCAGTATTTT.

This chain joins TRBV28 and TRBJ1-2; D remains unclear. The CDR3 extends over 15 amino acids. V gave up 8 bases and J gave up 2 bases, with 18 bases separating them. The germline V gene encodes CDR1 MDHEN and CDR2 SYDVKM. The CDR3 bases are TGTGCCAGCGACATCCGAGATGCAGCCAACTATGGCTACACCTTC. The encoded protein is CASDIRDAANYGYTF.

The chain has TRBV30 and TRBJ2-1; maybe TRBD2 (7 bases). V dropped 0 bases and J dropped 9 bases, with 9 bases sitting between them. The CDR3 extends over 12 amino acids. Germline assignment: CDR1 GTSNPN and CDR2 SVGIG (reference sequence). CDR3 sequence (DNA): TGTGCCTGGAGTGTACGGGGGGCTGAGCAGTTCTTC. This sequence encodes CAWSVRGAEQFF.

This clonotype showed up many times. The rearrangement uses TRBV20-1 and TRBJ2-5, with D perhaps matching TRBD2 (5 bases). V lost 3 bases to trimming and J lost 5 bases, with 7 bases between them. CDR1 and CDR2 (germline): DFQATT, SNEGSKA (reference sequence). The length of the CDR3 is 11 residues. The CDR3: CSARSSETQYF. CDR3 DNA sequence: TGCAGTGCTAGGTCTAGCGAGACCCAGTACTTC.

In this sample, this clonotype turned up many times. The V call is TRBV2, the J call TRBJ1-1, with 7 positions matching TRBD1. J gave up 4 bases and V 7 bases, and 9 bases lay outside the gene matches. The CDR3 loop spans 14 amino acids. Germline CDR1 is SNHLY and CDR2 is FYNNEI. DNA of the CDR3: TGTGCCAGCAACCGGGACAGCCGAGGCACTGAAGCTTTCTTT. It encodes CASNRDSRGTEAFF.